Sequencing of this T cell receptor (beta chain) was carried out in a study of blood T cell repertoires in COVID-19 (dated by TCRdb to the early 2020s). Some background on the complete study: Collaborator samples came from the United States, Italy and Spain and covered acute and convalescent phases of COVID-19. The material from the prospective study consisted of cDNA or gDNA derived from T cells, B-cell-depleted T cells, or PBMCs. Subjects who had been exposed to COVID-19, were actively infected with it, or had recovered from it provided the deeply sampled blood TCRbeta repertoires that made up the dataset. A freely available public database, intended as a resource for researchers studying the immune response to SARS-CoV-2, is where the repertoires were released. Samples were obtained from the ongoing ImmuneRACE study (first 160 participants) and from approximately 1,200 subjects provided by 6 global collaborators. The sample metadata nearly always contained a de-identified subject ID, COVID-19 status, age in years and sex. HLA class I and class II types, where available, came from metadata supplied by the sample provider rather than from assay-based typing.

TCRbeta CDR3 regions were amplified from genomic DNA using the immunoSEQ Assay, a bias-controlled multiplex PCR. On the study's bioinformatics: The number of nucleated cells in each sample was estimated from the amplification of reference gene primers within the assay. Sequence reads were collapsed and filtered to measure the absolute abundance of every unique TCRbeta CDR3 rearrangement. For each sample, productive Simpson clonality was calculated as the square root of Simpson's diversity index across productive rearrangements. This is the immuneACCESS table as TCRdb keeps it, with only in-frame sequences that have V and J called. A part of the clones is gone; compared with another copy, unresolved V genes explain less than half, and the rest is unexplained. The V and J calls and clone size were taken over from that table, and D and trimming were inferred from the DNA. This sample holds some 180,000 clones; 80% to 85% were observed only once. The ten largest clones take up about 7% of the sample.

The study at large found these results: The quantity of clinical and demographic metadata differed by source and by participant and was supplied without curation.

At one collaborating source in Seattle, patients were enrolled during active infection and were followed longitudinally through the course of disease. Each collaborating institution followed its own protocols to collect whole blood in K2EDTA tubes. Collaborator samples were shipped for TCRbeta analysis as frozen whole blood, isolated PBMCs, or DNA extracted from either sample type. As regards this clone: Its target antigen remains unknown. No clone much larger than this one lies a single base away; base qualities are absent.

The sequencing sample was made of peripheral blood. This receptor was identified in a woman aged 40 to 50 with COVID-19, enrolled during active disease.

The DNA is TGTGCCAGCAGTCACGGGAGTTCCTACGAGCAGTACTTC. This translates into CASSHGSSYEQYF. The rearranged segments are TRBV28 and TRBJ2-7; tentative D gene TRBD2, with 6 bases matching. The CDR3 covers 13 residues, taking in both the cysteine and the phenylalanine. Here the CDR3 DNA is all that survives: 39 bases in frame from base 1. V is shortened by 5 bases, J by 1 base, and the region joining them spans 9 bases. The germline V gene specifies MDHEN as CDR1 and SYDVKM as CDR2.